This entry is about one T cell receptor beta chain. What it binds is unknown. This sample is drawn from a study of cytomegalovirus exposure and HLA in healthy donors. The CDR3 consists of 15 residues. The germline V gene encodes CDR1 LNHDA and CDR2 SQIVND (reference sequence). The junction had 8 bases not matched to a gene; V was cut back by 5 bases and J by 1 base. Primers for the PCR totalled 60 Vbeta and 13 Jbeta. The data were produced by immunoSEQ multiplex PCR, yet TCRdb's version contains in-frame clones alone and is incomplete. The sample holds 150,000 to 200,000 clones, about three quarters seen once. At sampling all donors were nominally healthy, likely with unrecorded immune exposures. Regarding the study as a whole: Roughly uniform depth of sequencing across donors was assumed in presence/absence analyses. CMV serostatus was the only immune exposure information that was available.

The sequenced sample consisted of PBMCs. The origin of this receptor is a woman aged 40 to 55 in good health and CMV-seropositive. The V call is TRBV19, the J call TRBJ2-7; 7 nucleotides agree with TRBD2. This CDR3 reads CASSRAGSFSYEQYF. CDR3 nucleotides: TGTGCCAGTAGTCGAGCGGGAAGCTTTTCCTACGAGCAGTACTTC.